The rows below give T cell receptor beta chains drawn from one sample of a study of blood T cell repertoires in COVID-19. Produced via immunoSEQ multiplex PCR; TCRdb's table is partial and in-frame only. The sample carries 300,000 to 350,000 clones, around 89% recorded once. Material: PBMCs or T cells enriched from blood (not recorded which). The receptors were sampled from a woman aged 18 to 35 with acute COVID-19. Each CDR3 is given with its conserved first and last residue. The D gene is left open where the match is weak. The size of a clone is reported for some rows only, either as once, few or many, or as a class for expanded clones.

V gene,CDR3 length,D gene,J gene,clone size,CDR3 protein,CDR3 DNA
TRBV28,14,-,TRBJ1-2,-,CASSIITVNYGYTF,TGTGCCAGCAGCATAATAACAGTAAACTATGGCTACACCTTC
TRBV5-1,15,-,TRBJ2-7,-,CASSLLAGARYEQYF,TGCGCCAGCAGCTTATTGGCAGGGGCTAGATACGAGCAGTACTTC
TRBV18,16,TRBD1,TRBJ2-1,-,CASSPRGQGTSNEQFF,TGTGCCAGCTCACCGAGGGGACAGGGTACATCCAATGAGCAGTTCTTC
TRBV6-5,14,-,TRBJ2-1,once,CASSYPARRAEQFF,TGTGCCAGCAGTTACCCGGCCCGCCGAGCGGAGCAGTTCTTC
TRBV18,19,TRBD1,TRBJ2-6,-,CASSLLLGTGYSGANVLTF,TGTGCCAGCTCCCTTCTTTTGGGGACAGGGTATTCTGGGGCCAACGTCCTGACTTTC
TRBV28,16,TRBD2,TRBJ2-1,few,CASSLAAPSSYNEQFF,TGTGCCAGCAGCCTAGCGGCCCCCAGCTCCTACAATGAGCAGTTCTTC
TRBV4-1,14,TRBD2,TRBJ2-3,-,CASSQDWREGRQYF,TGCGCCAGCAGCCAAGATTGGCGGGAGGGTAGGCAGTATTTT
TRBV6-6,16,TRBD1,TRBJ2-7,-,CASSRTTGVGDYEQYF,TGTGCCAGCAGTCGAACTACAGGGGTAGGGGACTACGAGCAGTACTTC
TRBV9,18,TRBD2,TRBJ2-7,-,CASSPRGGGTSGNYEQYF,TGTGCCAGCAGCCCCAGGGGGGGTGGGACTAGCGGGAACTACGAGCAGTACTTC
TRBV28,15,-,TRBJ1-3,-,CASSFPNRDGNTIYF,TGTGCCAGCAGTTTCCCAAACAGGGATGGAAACACCATATATTTT
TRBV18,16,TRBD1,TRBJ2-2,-,CASSPMAAGGSGELFF,TGTGCCAGCTCACCAATGGCGGCAGGGGGCTCCGGGGAGCTGTTTTTT
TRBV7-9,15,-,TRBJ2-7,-,CASSLVSGTGYEQYF,TGTGCCAGCAGCTTAGTATCGGGTACCGGCTACGAGCAGTACTTC
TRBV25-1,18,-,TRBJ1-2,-,CASSESLGAGQLSYGYTF,TGTGCCAGCAGTGAAAGTCTTGGGGCCGGGCAACTTAGCTATGGCTACACCTTC
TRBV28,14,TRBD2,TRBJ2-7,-,CASSIPAGGYEQYF,TGTGCCAGCAGCATTCCAGCGGGAGGCTACGAGCAGTACTTC
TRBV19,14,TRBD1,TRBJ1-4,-,CASRRQGIVEKLFF,TGTGCCAGTAGGAGACAGGGGATTGTCGAAAAACTGTTTTTT
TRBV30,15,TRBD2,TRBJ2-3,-,CAWGLAGASTDTQYF,TGTGCCTGGGGACTAGCGGGAGCGAGCACAGATACGCAGTATTTT
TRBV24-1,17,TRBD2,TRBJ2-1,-,CATSDSTSGSSYNEQFF,TGTGCCACCAGTGACTCGACTAGCGGGAGTTCATACAATGAGCAGTTCTTC
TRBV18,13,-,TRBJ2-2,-,CASSPIPFGELFF,TGTGCCAGCTCACCAATTCCTTTCGGGGAGCTGTTTTTT
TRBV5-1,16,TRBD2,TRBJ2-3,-,CASSSLSGRALDTQYF,TGCGCCAGCAGCTCTCTTAGCGGGAGGGCCCTAGATACGCAGTATTTT
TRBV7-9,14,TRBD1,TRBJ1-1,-,CASSSRTGKTEAFF,TGTGCCAGCAGCTCGCGGACAGGGAAAACTGAAGCTTTCTTT
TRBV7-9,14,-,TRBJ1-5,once,CASSQDGGMWPQHF,TGTGCCAGCAGCCAAGACGGGGGGATGTGGCCCCAGCATTTT
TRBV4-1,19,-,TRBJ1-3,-,CASSQEKVAGTHSGNTIYF,TGCGCCAGCAGCCAAGAAAAAGTCGCGGGGACGCACTCTGGAAACACCATATATTTT
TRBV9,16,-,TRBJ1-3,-,CASSVGGRFSGNTIYF,TGTGCCAGCAGCGTAGGAGGGCGCTTCTCTGGAAACACCATATATTTT
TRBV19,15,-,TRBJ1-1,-,CASSEYGGGGTEAFF,TGTGCCAGTAGTGAGTATGGGGGGGGCGGCACTGAAGCTTTCTTT
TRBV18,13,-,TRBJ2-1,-,CASSPELENEQFF,TGTGCCAGCTCACCGGAGTTGGAAAATGAGCAGTTCTTC
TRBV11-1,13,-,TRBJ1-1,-,CASSLSREDGAFF,TGTGCCAGCAGCTTAAGCAGGGAGGATGGGGCTTTCTTT
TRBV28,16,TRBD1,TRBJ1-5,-,CASSFPTGISNQPQHF,TGTGCCAGCAGTTTCCCGACAGGGATTAGCAATCAGCCCCAGCATTTT
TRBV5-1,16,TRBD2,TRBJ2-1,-,CASIRTSGLSYNEQFF,TGCGCCAGCATCCGGACTAGCGGGCTCTCCTACAATGAGCAGTTCTTC
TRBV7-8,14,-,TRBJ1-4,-,CASSLAVTGSKLFF,TGTGCCAGCAGCTTAGCCGTGACAGGCTCTAAACTGTTTTTT
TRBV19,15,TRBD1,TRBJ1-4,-,CASTDGGTGDEKLFF,TGTGCCAGTACCGACGGGGGGACAGGGGATGAAAAACTGTTTTTT
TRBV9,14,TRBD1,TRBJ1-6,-,CASSVGQGLSPLHF,TGTGCCAGCAGCGTTGGACAGGGGTTATCACCCCTCCACTTT
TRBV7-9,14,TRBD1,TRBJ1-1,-,CASSLQGADTEAFF,TGTGCCAGCAGCCTACAGGGGGCGGACACTGAAGCTTTCTTT
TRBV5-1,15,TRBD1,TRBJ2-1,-,CASSIGGFTYNEQFF,TGCGCCAGCAGCATAGGGGGCTTTACCTACAATGAGCAGTTCTTC
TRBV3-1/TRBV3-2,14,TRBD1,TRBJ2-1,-,CASAGGTGPNEQFF,TGTGCCAGCGCCGGAGGGACAGGGCCCAATGAGCAGTTCTTC
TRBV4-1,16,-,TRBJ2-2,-,CASSPNPDTRTGELFF,TGCGCCAGCAGCCCCAACCCGGACACCCGGACCGGGGAGCTGTTTTTT
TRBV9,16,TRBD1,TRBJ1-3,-,CASSVSGTGWENTIYF,TGTGCCAGCAGCGTCTCCGGGACAGGGTGGGAAAACACCATATATTTT
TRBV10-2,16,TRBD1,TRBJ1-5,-,CASFSRGQGLDQPQHF,TGCGCCAGCTTCTCTCGAGGACAGGGACTCGATCAGCCCCAGCATTTT
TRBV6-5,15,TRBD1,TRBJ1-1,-,CASRARQGTDTEAFF,TGTGCCAGCAGGGCCAGACAGGGGACGGACACTGAAGCTTTCTTT
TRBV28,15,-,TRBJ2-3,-,CASSSSGSLADTQYF,TGTGCCAGCAGTTCCTCCGGGTCCTTGGCAGATACGCAGTATTTT
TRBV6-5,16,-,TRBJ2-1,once,CASSYSSGTLYNEQFF,TGTGCCAGCAGTTACTCCTCCGGGACTCTCTACAATGAGCAGTTCTTC
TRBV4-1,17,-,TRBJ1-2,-,CASSQAGHPKGDYGYTF,TGCGCCAGCAGCCAAGCGGGACACCCAAAGGGGGACTATGGCTACACCTTC
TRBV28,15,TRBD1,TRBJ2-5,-,CASSNGQGPQETQYF,TGTGCCAGCAGTAACGGACAGGGCCCGCAAGAGACCCAGTACTTC
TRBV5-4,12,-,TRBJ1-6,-,CASSFGNGPLHF,TGTGCCAGCAGCTTCGGGAATGGACCCCTCCACTTT
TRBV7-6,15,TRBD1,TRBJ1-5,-,CASSAGTGGPQPQHF,TGTGCCAGCAGCGCGGGGACAGGGGGTCCTCAGCCCCAGCATTTT